Listed below are T cell receptor beta chains from one sample, sequenced in a study of T cells expressing NK-cell markers. Reanalyzing the 5' RACE reads, TCRdb keeps one entry per CDR3 protein, without DNA. This sample contains approximately 460,000 distinct CDR3 sequences. What was sequenced was blood T cells: a sorted CD56 or NKG2C T cell subset, CD4+ or CD8+ T cells, or bulk PBMC T cells (not recorded which). The receptor source for this set is a woman aged 18 to 75 in good health. Both conserved end residues are part of each CDR3.

J	length	V	CDR3
TRBJ1-2	11	TRBV2	CATGQQAGYTF
TRBJ1-1	14	TRBV13	CASVLGGLNTEAFF
TRBJ2-1	14	TRBV7-2	CASSLAVGGGEQFF
TRBJ2-3	16	TRBV5-1	CASSPGDRVGTDTQYF
TRBJ1-3	15	TRBV7-2	CASSGQRVVGNTIYF
TRBJ2-3	17	TRBV4-3	CASSQGAAGVGTDTQYF
TRBJ2-4	17	TRBV6-1	CASSRDRASVEKNIQYF
TRBJ2-5	16	TRBV21-1	CASSNRTDLEKETQYF
TRBJ2-7	16	TRBV7-9	CASSHTSGTGAYEQYF
TRBJ2-7	16	TRBV7-2	CASSLGGDRVFYEQYF
TRBJ1-2	13	TRBV20-1	CSAVPRVSYGYTF
TRBJ1-3	15	TRBV6-1	CASTEDRSSGNTIYF
TRBJ2-7	16	TRBV3-1	CASSPVERAPPGEQYF
TRBJ1-1	15	TRBV4-3	CASSQEYQDNTEAFF
TRBJ2-6	13	TRBV15	CATSRVGANVLTF
TRBJ2-3	13	TRBV2	CASIGQVGDTQYF
TRBJ2-7	15	TRBV9	CASSGQTGSSYEQYF
TRBJ1-4	17	TRBV6-5	CASSYRTTGQGIGELFF
TRBJ1-1	16	TRBV14	CASSLDRRRVNTEAFF
TRBJ2-3	16	TRBV20-1	CSARGGGAPGTDTQYF
TRBJ1-4	15	TRBV4-3	CASSQVGQGREKLFF
TRBJ2-6	14	TRBV20-1	CSARIRSGANVLTF
TRBJ1-4	16	TRBV7-8	CASSYQTGWDNEKLFF
TRBJ2-2	15	TRBV29-1	CSVGTRFANTGELFF
TRBJ1-3	15	TRBV3-1	CASSPRDPSGNTIYF
TRBJ2-6	18	TRBV7-8	CASSLKETSSSGANVLTF
TRBJ2-1	15	TRBV20-1	CSARDSSGTFNEQFF